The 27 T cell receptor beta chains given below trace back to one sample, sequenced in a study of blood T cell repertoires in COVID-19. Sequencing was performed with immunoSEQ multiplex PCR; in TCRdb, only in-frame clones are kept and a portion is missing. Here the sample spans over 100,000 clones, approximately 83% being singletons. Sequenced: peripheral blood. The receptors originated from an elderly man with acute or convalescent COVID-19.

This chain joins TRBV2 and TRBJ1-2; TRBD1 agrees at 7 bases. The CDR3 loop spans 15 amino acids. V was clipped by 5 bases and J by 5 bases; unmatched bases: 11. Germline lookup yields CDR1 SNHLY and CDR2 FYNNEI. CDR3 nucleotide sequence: TGTGCCAGCAGTCAATTTGTGACAGGGTTATATGGCTACACCTTC. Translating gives CASSQFVTGLYGYTF. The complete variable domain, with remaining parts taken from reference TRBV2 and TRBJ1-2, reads EPEVTQTPSHQVTQMGQEVILRCVPISNHLYFYWYRQILGQKVEFLVSFYNNEISEKSEIFDDQFSVERPDGSNFTLKIRSTKLEDSAMYFCASSQFVTGLYGYTFGSGTRLTVV.

CDR3 nucleotides: TGTGCCAGCAGTTACCAGGCAACGGAGGGTGAGCAGTTCTTC. Translation gives CASSYQATEGEQFF. V usage is TRBV6-5 and J usage is TRBJ2-1, with D possibly being TRBD2 (6 bases). Trimming stripped 2 bases from V and 9 bases from J, with 14 bases between. The CDR3 has 14 residues. CDR1 and CDR2 from the germline V gene are MNHEY and SVGAGI.

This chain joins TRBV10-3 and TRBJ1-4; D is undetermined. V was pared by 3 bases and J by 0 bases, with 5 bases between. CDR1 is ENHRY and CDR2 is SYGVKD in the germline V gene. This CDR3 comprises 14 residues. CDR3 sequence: CAISERATNEKLFF. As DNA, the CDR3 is TGTGCCATCAGTGAACGCGCAACTAATGAAAAACTGTTTTTT.

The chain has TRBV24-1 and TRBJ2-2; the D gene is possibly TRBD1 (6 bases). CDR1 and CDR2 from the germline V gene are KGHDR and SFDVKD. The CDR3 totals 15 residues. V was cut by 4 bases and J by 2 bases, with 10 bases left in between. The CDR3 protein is CATSEPTGNTGELFF. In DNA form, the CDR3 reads TGTGCCACCAGTGAACCGACAGGCAACACCGGGGAGCTGTTTTTT.

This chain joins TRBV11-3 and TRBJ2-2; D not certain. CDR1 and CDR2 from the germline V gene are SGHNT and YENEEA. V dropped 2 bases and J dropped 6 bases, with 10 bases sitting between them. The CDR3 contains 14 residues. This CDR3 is CASSLSFNSGELFF. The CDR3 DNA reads TGTGCCAGCAGCTTAAGTTTTAACTCCGGGGAGCTGTTTTTT.

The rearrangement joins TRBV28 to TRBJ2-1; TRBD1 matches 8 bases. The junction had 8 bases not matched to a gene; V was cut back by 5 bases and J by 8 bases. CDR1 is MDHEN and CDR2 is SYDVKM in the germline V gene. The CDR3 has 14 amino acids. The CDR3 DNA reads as TGTGCCAGCAGTAGGACAGGGATCAGCGATGAGCAGTTCTTC. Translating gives CASSRTGISDEQFF.

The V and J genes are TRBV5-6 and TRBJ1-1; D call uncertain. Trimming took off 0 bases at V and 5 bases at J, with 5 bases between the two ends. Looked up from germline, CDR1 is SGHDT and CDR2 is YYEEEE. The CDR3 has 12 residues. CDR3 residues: CASSLVGTEAFF. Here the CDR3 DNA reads TGTGCCAGCAGCTTGGTCGGGACTGAAGCTTTCTTT.

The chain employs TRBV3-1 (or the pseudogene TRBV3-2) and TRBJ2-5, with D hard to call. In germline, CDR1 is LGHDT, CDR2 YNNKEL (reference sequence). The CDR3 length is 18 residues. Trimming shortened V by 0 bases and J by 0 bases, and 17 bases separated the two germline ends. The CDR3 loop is CASSQEPQVAQNQETQYF. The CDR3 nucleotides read TGTGCCAGCAGCCAAGAACCCCAAGTCGCACAAAACCAAGAGACCCAGTACTTC.

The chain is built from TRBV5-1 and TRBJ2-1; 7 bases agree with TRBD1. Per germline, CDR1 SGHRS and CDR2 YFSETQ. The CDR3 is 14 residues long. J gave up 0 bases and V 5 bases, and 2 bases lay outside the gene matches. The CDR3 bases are TGCGCCAGCAGTTCAGGGGGCTCCTACAATGAGCAGTTCTTC. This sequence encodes CASSSGGSYNEQFF.

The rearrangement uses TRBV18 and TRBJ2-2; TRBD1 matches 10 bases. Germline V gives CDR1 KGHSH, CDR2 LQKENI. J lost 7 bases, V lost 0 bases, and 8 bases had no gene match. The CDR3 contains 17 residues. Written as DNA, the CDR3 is TGTGCCAGCTCACCACCGGTCGGGACAGGGGTTAACGGGGAGCTGTTTTTT. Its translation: CASSPPVGTGVNGELFF.

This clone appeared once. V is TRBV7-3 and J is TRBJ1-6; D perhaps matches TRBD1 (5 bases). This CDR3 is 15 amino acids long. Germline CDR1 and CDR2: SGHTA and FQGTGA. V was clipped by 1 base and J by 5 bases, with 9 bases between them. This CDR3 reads CASSLIPTDNSPLHF. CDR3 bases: TGTGCCAGCAGCTTAATCCCGACAGATAATTCACCCCTCCACTTT.

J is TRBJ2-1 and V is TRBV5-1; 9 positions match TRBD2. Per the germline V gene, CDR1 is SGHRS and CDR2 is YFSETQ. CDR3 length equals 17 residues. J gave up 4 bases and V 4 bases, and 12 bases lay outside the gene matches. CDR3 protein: CASSPQVGGGAYNEQFF. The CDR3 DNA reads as TGCGCCAGCAGCCCGCAGGTTGGCGGGGGGGCTTACAATGAGCAGTTCTTC.

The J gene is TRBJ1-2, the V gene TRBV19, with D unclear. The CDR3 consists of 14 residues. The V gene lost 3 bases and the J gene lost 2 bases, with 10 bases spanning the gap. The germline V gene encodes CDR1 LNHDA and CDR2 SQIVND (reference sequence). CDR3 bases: TGTGCCAGTAGTATTGACACACTCAACTATGGCTACACCTTC. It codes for CASSIDTLNYGYTF.

CDR3 amino acids: CASSQTGVYQPQHF. The CDR3 nucleotides read TGTGCCAGCAGCCAGACAGGGGTATATCAGCCCCAGCATTTT. J is TRBJ1-5 and V is TRBV14; 8 nucleotides match TRBD1. V gave up 3 bases and J gave up 5 bases; unmatched junction bases: 3. CDR1 and CDR2 from the germline V gene are SGHDN and FVKESK. This CDR3 has 14 residues.

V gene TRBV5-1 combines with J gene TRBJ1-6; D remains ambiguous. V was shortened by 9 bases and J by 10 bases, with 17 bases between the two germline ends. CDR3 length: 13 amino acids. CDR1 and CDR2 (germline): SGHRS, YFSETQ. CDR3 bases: TGCGCCACCTCGATAGCGTCGGGGTCACCCCTCCACTTT. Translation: CATSIASGSPLHF.

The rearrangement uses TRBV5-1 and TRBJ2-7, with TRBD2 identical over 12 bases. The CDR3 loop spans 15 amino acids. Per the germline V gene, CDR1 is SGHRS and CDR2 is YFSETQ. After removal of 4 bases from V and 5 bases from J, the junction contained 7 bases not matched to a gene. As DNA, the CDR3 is TGCGCCAGCAGCCCATCTAGCGGGAGGGCCAACGAGCAGTACTTC. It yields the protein CASSPSSGRANEQYF.

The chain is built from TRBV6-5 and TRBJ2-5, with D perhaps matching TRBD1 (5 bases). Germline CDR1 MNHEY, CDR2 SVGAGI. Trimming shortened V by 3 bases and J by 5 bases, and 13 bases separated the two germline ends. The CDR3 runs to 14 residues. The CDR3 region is CASSYDRVSETQYF. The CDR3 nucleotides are TGTGCCAGCAGTTATGACAGAGTCTCGGAGACCCAGTACTTC.

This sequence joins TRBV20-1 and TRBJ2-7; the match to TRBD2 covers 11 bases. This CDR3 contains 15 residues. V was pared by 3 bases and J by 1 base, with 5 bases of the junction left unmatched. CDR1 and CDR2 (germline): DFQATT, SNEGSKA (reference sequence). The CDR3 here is CSASPTSGSSYEQYF. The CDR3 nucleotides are TGCAGTGCTAGTCCAACTAGCGGGAGTTCCTACGAGCAGTACTTC.

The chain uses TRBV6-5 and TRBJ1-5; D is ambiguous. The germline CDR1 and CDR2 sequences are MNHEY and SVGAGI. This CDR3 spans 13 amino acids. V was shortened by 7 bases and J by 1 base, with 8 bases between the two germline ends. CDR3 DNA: TGTGCCAGCATTTTACAGAGCAATCAGCCCCAGCATTTT. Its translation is CASILQSNQPQHF.

The CDR3: CASRAGTGGLQPQHF. In DNA, the CDR3 is TGTGCCAGCAGGGCCGGGACAGGGGGGTTACAGCCCCAGCATTTT. The chain carries TRBV6-5 and TRBJ1-5, with 11 positions matching TRBD1. J was trimmed by 7 bases and V by 6 bases; bases with no gene match: 8. The CDR3 has 15 amino acids. The germline CDR1 and CDR2 sequences are MNHEY and SVGAGI.

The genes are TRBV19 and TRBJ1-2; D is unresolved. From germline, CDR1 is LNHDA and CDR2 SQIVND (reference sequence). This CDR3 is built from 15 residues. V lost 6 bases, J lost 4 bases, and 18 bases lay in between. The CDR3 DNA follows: TGTGCCAGTAGCTCCGCGGGCGCCCTAGGCTATGGCTACACCTTC. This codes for CASSSAGALGYGYTF. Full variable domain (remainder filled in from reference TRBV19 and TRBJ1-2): DGGITQSPKYLFRKEGQNVTLSCEQNLNHDAMYWYRQDPGQGLRLIYYSQIVNDFQKGDIAEGYSVSREKKESFPLTVTSAQKNPTAFYLCASSSAGALGYGYTFGSGTRLTVV.

The CDR3 DNA reads as TGTGCCAGCGCCGACAGGGGGCGTGACACAGATACGCAGTATTTT. Encoded protein: CASADRGRDTDTQYF. The V gene is TRBV5-4, the J gene TRBJ2-3, with TRBD1 matching over 10 bases. The CDR3 consists of 15 residues. Germline loops: CDR1 SGHNT, CDR2 YYREEE (reference sequence). J was trimmed by 2 bases and V by 7 bases; bases with no gene match: 7.

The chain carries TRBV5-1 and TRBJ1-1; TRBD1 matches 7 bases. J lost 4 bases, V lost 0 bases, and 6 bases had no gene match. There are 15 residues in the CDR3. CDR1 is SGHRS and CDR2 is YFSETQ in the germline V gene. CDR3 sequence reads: CASSLAAGGSTEAFF. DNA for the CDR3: TGCGCCAGCAGCTTGGCCGCAGGGGGGAGCACTGAAGCTTTCTTT.

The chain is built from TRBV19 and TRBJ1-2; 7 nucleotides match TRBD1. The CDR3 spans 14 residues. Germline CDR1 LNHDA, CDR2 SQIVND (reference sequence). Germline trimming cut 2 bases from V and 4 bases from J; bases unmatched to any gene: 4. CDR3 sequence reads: CASSIKGAGYGYTF. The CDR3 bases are TGTGCCAGTAGTATAAAGGGGGCTGGCTATGGCTACACCTTC. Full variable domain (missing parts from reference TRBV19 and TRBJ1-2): DGGITQSPKYLFRKEGQNVTLSCEQNLNHDAMYWYRQDPGQGLRLIYYSQIVNDFQKGDIAEGYSVSREKKESFPLTVTSAQKNPTAFYLCASSIKGAGYGYTFGSGTRLTVV.

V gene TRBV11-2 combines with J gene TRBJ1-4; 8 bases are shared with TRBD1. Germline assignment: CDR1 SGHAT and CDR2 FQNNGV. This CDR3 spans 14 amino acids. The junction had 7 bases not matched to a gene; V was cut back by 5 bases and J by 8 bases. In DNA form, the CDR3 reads TGTGCCAGCAGCCGGACAGGGCAAGGAGAAAAACTGTTTTTT. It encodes CASSRTGQGEKLFF.

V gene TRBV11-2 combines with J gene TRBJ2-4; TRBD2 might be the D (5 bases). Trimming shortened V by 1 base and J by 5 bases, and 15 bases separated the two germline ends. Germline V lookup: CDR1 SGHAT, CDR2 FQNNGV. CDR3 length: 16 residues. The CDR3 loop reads CASSLAGVTDQNIQYF. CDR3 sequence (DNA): TGTGCCAGCAGCTTAGCCGGGGTCACAGACCAAAACATTCAGTACTTC.

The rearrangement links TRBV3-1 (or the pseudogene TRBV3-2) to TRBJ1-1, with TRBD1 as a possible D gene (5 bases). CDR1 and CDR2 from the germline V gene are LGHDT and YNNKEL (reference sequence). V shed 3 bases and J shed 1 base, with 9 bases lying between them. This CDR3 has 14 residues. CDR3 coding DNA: TGTGCCAGCAGCCACCGACAGAAGAACACTGAAGCTTTCTTT. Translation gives CASSHRQKNTEAFF.